The 14 T cell receptor beta chains reported below all come from one sample, sequenced in a study of Ad26.COV2.S vaccination and SARS-CoV-2 variants. This table comes from immunoSEQ multiplex PCR, and its TCRdb copy is limited to in-frame clones, with some not included. The sample holds about 350,000 clones, 92% seen once. The sample consisted of peripheral blood, taken after recovery from COVID-19. The receptors derive from a human donor who had recovered from COVID-19.

The chain couples TRBV24-1 to TRBJ2-1; D is possibly TRBD1 or TRBD2 (5 bases each). The V gene's germline CDR1 is KGHDR and CDR2 SFDVKD. This CDR3 contains 14 residues. The V end was cut by 10 bases, the J end by 2 bases, with 14 bases between. The CDR3 is CATSLGGPYNEQFF. Here the CDR3 DNA reads TGTGCCACTTCTCTTGGGGGTCCCTACAATGAGCAGTTCTTC.

This rearrangement joins TRBV7-8 to TRBJ2-7, with TRBD1 identical over 7 bases. Unmatched junction bases numbered 0, after V lost 2 bases and J lost 2 bases. There are 13 residues in the CDR3. Germline CDR1 SGHVS, CDR2 FQNEAQ. Here the CDR3 DNA reads TGTGCCAGCAGCTTACAGGGGGCCTACGAGCAGTACTTC. Translated: CASSLQGAYEQYF.

The gene calls are TRBV14 and TRBJ1-1; 11 bases fit TRBD1. V was pared by 4 bases and J by 4 bases, with 5 bases of the junction left unmatched. The length of the CDR3 is 15 residues. From germline, CDR1 is SGHDN and CDR2 FVKESK. The CDR3 spells CASSPDRGRFTEAFF. CDR3 sequence (DNA): TGTGCCAGCAGCCCGGACAGGGGGCGGTTCACTGAAGCTTTCTTT.

The chain recombines TRBV6-2 or TRBV6-3 with TRBJ2-7; D unclear. The germline V and J ends were trimmed by 5 bases and 3 bases, with 5 bases remaining between them. CDR1 is MNHEY, CDR2 SVGEGT, per germline. CDR3 length equals 11 residues. The CDR3 DNA follows: TGTGCCAGCAGTAGGAACTACGAGCAGTACTTC. Protein: CASSRNYEQYF.

The chain couples TRBV7-2 to TRBJ2-1, with 11 bases lining up with TRBD2. The V and J ends lost 1 base and 15 bases, in that order; junction bases with no gene match: 5. The CDR3 is 13 residues long. Germline V gene lookup returns CDR1 SGHTA and CDR2 FQGNSA. CDR3 in amino acids: CASSLDGLAGPFF. Written as DNA, the CDR3 is TGTGCCAGCAGCTTAGACGGACTAGCGGGTCCGTTCTTC.

CDR3 residues: CASSEEAIQETQYF. CDR3 bases: TGTGCCAGCAGTGAAGAGGCTATCCAAGAGACCCAGTACTTC. The rearrangement links TRBV6-1 to TRBJ2-5; D ambiguous. The CDR3 length is 14 residues. Trimming pared 1 base from V and 1 base from J, leaving 7 bases between. The germline CDR1 and CDR2 sequences are MNHNS and SASEGT.

CDR3 loop: CASSYFRRGTEAFF. The CDR3 bases are TGTGCCAGCAGTTACTTTCGGCGGGGTACTGAAGCTTTCTTT. The genes are TRBV6-5 and TRBJ1-1; D call uncertain. V was clipped by 1 base and J by 5 bases, with 11 bases between them. The CDR3 covers 14 residues. The germline gives CDR1 MNHEY, CDR2 SVGAGI.

This rearrangement joins TRBV13 to TRBJ1-6; possible D gene TRBD1, 5 bases. The CDR3 runs to 15 residues. Germline V gives CDR1 PRHDT, CDR2 FYEKMQ (reference sequence). V was clipped by 3 bases and J by 4 bases, with 10 bases between them. CDR3 protein: CASSLGGLYNSPLHF. In DNA, the CDR3 is TGTGCCAGCAGCTTGGGGGGGTTGTATAATTCACCCCTCCACTTT.

The chain is built from TRBV29-1 and TRBJ1-2; D unclear. Trimming cost V 4 bases and J 0 bases, with 6 bases left between them. The length of the CDR3 is 12 residues. The germline gives CDR1 SQVTM, CDR2 ANQGSEA. Written as DNA, the CDR3 is TGCAGCGTTGCCGGTACTAACTATGGCTACACCTTC. It codes for CSVAGTNYGYTF.

V gene TRBV2 combines with J gene TRBJ1-5; 9 bases match TRBD1. The germline gives CDR1 SNHLY, CDR2 FYNNEI. This CDR3 has 16 amino acids. The V segment lost 6 bases and the J segment 4 bases; nucleotides outside the gene matches: 10. CDR3 nucleotides: TGTGCCAGCAGGATGTCCCGGGACAGGGCTAATCAGCCCCAGCATTTT. Translation: CASRMSRDRANQPQHF.

J is TRBJ1-1 and V is TRBV27; possible D gene TRBD1, 5 bases. Trimming left V 8 bases short and J 4 bases short, with 14 bases between. From germline, CDR1 is MNHEY and CDR2 SMNVEV (reference sequence). The CDR3 extends over 13 amino acids. The CDR3 is CASHSLGATEAFF. The CDR3, as DNA: TGTGCCAGCCACTCTCTTGGGGCCACTGAAGCTTTCTTT.

The chain recombines TRBV12-3 or TRBV12-4 with TRBJ1-1; maybe TRBD1 (6 bases). The CDR3 is 13 residues long. Trimming stripped 2 bases from V and 8 bases from J, with 12 bases between. The CDR3 protein is CASSLRGESEAFF. The CDR3 DNA sequence: TGTGCCAGCAGTTTAAGGGGGGAGAGCGAAGCTTTCTTT.

The J gene is TRBJ1-5, the V gene TRBV9; 8 bases line up with TRBD1. The CDR3 runs 15 residues. The junction had 5 bases not matched to a gene; V was cut back by 0 bases and J by 6 bases. The germline gives CDR1 SGDLS, CDR2 YYNGEE. In DNA, the CDR3 is TGTGCCAGCAGCGTAGCAGGGGGCGAAAGTCAGCCCCAGCATTTT. Translation gives CASSVAGGESQPQHF.

The J gene is TRBJ1-5, the V gene TRBV4-1; D is uncertain. V gave up 1 base and J gave up 5 bases, with 12 bases separating them. This CDR3 comprises 15 residues. Germline V gene lookup returns CDR1 MGHRA and CDR2 YSYEKL. The CDR3 DNA follows: TGCGCCAGCAGCCAAGTTGGGAGTGATCATCAGCCCCAGCATTTT. This encodes CASSQVGSDHQPQHF.